This T cell receptor (beta chain) was sequenced for a study of cytomegalovirus exposure and HLA in healthy donors. Across the study: Counted in an early data release were approximately 85 million unique TCRs from HLA-typed donors.

Worth noting for this clone: No antigen is known for it.

Notes on the study in general: A link between a missense DCLRE1C variant and TCR beta V- and J-gene trimming emerged from a later analysis.

The PCR ran on 60 Vbeta and 13 Jbeta primers. Profiling relied on immunoSEQ multiplex PCR, and the TCRdb table lists in-frame clones only, not all of them. The profile covers about 120,000 clones, with approximately 80% appearing a single time and approximately 1.8% taken by the ten largest. Per germline, CDR1 MNHEY and CDR2 SMNVEV (reference sequence). This CDR3 is 17 amino acids long. J lost 4 bases, V lost 5 bases, and 14 bases had no gene match. Sequencing used PBMCs. The sequence was collected from a middle-aged man in good health and CMV-seronegative. The J gene is TRBJ2-1, the V gene TRBV27; the match to TRBD2 covers 7 bases. The CDR3 DNA sequence: TGTGCCAGCAGTCCATATGGGAGCGGGAAACTATACAATGAGCAGTTCTTC. Translating it yields CASSPYGSGKLYNEQFF.